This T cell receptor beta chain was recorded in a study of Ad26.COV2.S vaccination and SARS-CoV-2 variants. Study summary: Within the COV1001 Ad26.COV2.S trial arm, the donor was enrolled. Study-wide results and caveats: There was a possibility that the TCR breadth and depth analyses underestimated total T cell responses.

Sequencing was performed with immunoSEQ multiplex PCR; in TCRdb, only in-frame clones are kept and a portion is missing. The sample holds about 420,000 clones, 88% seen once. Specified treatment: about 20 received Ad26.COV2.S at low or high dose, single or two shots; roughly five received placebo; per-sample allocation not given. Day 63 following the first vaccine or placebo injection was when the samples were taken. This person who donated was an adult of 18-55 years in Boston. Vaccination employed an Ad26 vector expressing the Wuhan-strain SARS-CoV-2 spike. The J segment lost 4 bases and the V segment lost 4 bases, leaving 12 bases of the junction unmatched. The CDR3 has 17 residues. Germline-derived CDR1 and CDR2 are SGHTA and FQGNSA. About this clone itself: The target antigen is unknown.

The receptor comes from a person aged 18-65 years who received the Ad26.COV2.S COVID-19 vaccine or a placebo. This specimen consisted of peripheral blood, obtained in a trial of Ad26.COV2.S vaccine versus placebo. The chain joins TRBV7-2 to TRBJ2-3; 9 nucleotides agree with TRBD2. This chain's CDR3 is CASSSRWRGGPADTQYF. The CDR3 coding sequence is TGTGCCAGCAGCTCACGGTGGCGGGGGGGCCCCGCAGATACGCAGTATTTT.